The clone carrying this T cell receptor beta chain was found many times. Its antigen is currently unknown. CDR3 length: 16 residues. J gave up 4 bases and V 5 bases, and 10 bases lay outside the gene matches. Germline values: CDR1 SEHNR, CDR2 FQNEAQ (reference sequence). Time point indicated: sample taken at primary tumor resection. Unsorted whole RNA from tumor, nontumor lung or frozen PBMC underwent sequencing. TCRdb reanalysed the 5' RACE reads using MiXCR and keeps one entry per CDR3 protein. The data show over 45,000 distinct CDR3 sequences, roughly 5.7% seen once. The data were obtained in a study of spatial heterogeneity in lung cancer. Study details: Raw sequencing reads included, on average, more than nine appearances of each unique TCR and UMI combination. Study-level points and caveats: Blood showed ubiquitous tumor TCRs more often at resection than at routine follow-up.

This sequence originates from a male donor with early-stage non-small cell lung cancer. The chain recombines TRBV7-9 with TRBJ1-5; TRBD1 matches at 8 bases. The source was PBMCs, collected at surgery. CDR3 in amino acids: CASSPTTGAVNQPQHF. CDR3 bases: TGTGCCAGCAGCCCCACGACAGGGGCCGTAAATCAGCCCCAGCATTTT.